Following are 10 T cell receptor beta chains from one sample sequenced in a study of breast tumors, draining lymph nodes, adjacent tissues (TCRdb year 2016). Preparation of the library involved multiplex PCR. Sequenced using an Illumina HiSeq 2000. Using fastp at Q25 and MiXCR, TCRdb reprocessed the public reads and kept productive beta chains. Entries are consolidated by CDR3 protein sequence, retaining the most common genes and DNA. The sample yields 50,000 to 75,000 distinct CDR3 sequences; 57% were counted once. Roughly 18% of the sample is in the top ten clones. The sequencing sample was made of breast tumor tissue. All receptors come from a female donor with breast cancer. Some clones in this sample may be carry-over from other donors' samples.

The V gene is TRBV2, the J gene TRBJ2-7; 8 bases are shared with TRBD2. Germline assignment: CDR1 SNHLY and CDR2 FYNNEI. CDR3 length: 12 amino acids. V lost 8 bases and J lost 3; bases outside the gene matches: 3. This CDR3 is CASRGGYYEQYF. The CDR3 DNA reads as TGTGCCAGCCGCGGGGGGTACTACGAGCAGTACTTC. The full variable domain, with the rest looked up from reference TRBV2 and TRBJ2-7, is EPEVTQTPSHQVTQMGQEVILRCVPISNHLYFYWYRQILGQKVEFLVSFYNNEISEKSEIFDDQFSVERPDGSNFTLKIRSTKLEDSAMYFCASRGGYYEQYFGPGTRLTVT.

The chain joins TRBV11-2 to TRBJ2-3; no firm D call. The CDR3 runs to 12 residues. CDR1 and CDR2 from the germline V gene are SGHAT and FQNNGV. Trimming shortened V by 7 bases and J by 6 bases, and 11 bases separated the two germline ends. The CDR3: CASMGSLDTQYF. The CDR3 DNA follows: TGTGCCAGCATGGGTAGCCTGGATACGCAGTATTTT. The whole variable domain, remainder taken from reference TRBV11-2 and TRBJ2-3, is EAGVAQSPRYKIIEKRQSVAFWCNPISGHATLYWYQQILGQGPKLLIQFQNNGVVDDSQLPKDRFSAERLKGVDSTLKIQPAKLEDSAVYLCASMGSLDTQYFGPGTRLTVL.

This clonotype was observed a single time. In nucleotides, the CDR3 is TGTGCCAGCAGCTTAATCTACAATCAGCCCCAGCATTTT. This codes for CASSLIYNQPQHF. The J gene is TRBJ1-5, the V gene TRBV7-2; D is unresolved. Trimming pared 2 bases from V and 3 bases from J, leaving 5 bases between. CDR1 is SGHTA, CDR2 FQGNSA, per germline. CDR3 length: 13 amino acids.

This clonotype was observed many times. This chain's CDR3 is CASSYLRFGQRIQETQYF. CDR3 DNA: TGTGCCAGCAGTTACTTGAGGTTTGGACAGCGGATTCAAGAGACCCAGTACTTC. The chain couples TRBV6-6 to TRBJ2-5; maybe TRBD1 (6 bases). The CDR3 loop spans 18 amino acids. Trimming took off 1 base at V and 2 bases at J, with 20 bases between the two ends. CDR1 MNHNY and CDR2 SVGAGI come from the germline V gene (reference sequence).

J is TRBJ2-2 and V is TRBV20-1, with D maybe TRBD2 (6 bases). Germline V gives CDR1 DFQATT, CDR2 SNEGSKA (reference sequence). The CDR3 spans 18 residues. The ends were cut back, 0 bases at V and 1 base at J, with 18 bases in the middle. The CDR3 sequence is CSARDQLANPLNTGELFF. The CDR3 DNA reads TGCAGTGCTAGAGATCAACTAGCTAACCCTCTGAACACCGGGGAGCTGTTTTTT.

This clonotype was observed many times. V and J are TRBV6-1 and TRBJ2-1; the D is unclear. Germline V gene lookup returns CDR1 MNHNS and CDR2 SASEGT. The CDR3 sequence is 13 residues long. V dropped 6 bases and J dropped 2 bases, with 8 bases sitting between them. DNA of the CDR3: TGTGCCAGCAGGAGGTCTCCCTACAATGAGCAGTTCTTC. Amino acid sequence: CASRRSPYNEQFF.

The chain links TRBV14 to TRBJ1-2; D is possibly TRBD1 (5 bases). Trimming took off 4 bases at V and 3 bases at J, with 9 bases between the two ends. From germline, CDR1 is SGHDN and CDR2 FVKESK. CDR3 length equals 13 residues. This CDR3 reads CASSPGSHYGYTF. The CDR3 region has the DNA TGTGCCAGCAGCCCAGGGAGCCACTATGGCTACACCTTC.

CDR3: CATRLDEDPPLEQYF. The CDR3 region has the DNA TGTGCCACCAGGTTAGACGAGGACCCGCCGCTCGAGCAGTACTTC. V is TRBV24-1 and J is TRBJ2-7; D remains unclear. Trimming took 7 bases from V and 6 from J, leaving 21 bases between them. This CDR3 comprises 15 residues. The germline CDR1 and CDR2 sequences are KGHDR and SFDVKD.

Concerning this clonotype: The junction does not match germline at one end; this may be a read error. The rearrangement uses TRBV20-1 and TRBJ1-4, with TRBD1 as a possible D gene (5 bases). Germline loops: CDR1 DFQATT, CDR2 SNEGSKA (reference sequence). CDR3 size: 11 residues. This chain's CDR3 is CNAWGSEILFF. The CDR3, as DNA: TGCAATGCATGGGGGAGTGAAATACTGTTTTTT.

This clonotype was seen at least ten times. This chain links TRBV19 with TRBJ2-7, with 9 positions matching TRBD2. V shed 5 bases, J shed 3 bases, and the junction held 17 bases outside the gene matches. There are 18 residues in the CDR3. The germline V gene has CDR1 LNHDA and CDR2 SQIVND (reference sequence). CDR3 sequence reads: CASSRSLAGQTRVYEQYF. Written as DNA, the CDR3 is TGTGCCAGTAGTCGGTCTCTAGCGGGACAAACGAGGGTCTACGAGCAGTACTTC.